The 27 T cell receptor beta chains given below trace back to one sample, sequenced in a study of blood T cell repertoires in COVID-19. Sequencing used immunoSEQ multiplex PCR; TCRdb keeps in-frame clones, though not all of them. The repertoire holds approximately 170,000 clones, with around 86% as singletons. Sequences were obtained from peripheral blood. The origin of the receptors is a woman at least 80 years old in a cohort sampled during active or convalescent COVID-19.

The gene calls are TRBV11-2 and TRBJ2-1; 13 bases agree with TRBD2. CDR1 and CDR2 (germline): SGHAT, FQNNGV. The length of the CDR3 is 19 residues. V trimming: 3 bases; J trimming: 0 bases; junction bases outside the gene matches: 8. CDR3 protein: CASSLFGLAGVGSYNEQFF. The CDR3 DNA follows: TGTGCCAGCAGCTTGTTCGGACTAGCGGGAGTTGGCTCCTACAATGAGCAGTTCTTC.

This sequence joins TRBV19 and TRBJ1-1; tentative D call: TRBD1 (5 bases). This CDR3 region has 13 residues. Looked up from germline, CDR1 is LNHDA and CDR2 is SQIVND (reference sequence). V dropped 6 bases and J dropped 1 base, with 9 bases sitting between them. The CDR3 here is CASSPGQNTEAFF. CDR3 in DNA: TGTGCCAGTAGCCCCGGACAGAACACTGAAGCTTTCTTT.

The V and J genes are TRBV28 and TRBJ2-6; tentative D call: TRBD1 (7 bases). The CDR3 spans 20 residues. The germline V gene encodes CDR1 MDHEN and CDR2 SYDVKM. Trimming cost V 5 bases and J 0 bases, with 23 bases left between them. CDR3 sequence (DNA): TGTGCCAGCAGTACCAACGGCCTCAGGGGGGCATTCTCTGGGGCCAACGTCCTGACTTTC. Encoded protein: CASSTNGLRGAFSGANVLTF.

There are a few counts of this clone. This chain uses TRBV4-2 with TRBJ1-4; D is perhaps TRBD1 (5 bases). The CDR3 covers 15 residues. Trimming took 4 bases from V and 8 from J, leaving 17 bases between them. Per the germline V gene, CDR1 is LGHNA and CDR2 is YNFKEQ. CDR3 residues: CASSPWTSRGEKLFF. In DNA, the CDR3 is TGTGCCAGCAGCCCATGGACGAGTCGGGGGGAAAAACTGTTTTTT.

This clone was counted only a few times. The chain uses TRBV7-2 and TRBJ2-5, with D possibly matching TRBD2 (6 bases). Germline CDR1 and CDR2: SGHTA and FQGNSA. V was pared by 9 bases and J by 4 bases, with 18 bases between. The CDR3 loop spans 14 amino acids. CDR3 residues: CASSDRRGGETQYF. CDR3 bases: TGTGCCAGTAGTGACCGAAGGGGAGGAGAGACCCAGTACTTC.

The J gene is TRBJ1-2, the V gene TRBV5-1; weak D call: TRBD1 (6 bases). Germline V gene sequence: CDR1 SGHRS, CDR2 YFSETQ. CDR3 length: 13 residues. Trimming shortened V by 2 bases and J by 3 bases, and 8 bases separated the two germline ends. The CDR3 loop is CASSLRTDYGYTF. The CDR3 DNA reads TGCGCCAGCAGCTTAAGGACAGACTATGGCTACACCTTC.

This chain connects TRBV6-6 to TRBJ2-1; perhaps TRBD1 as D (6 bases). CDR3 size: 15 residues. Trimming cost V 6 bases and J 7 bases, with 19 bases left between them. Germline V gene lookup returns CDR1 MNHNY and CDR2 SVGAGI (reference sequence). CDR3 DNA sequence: TGTGCCAGCAGCCGACGAGGACAGTCTGGAAATGAGCAGTTCTTC. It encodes CASSRRGQSGNEQFF.

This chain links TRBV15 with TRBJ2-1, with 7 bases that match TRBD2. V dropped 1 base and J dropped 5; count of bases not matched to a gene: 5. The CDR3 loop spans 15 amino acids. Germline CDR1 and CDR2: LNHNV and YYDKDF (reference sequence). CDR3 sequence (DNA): TGTGCCACCAGCAGAGGGACTAGGTGGGACAATGAGCAGTTCTTC. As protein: CATSRGTRWDNEQFF.

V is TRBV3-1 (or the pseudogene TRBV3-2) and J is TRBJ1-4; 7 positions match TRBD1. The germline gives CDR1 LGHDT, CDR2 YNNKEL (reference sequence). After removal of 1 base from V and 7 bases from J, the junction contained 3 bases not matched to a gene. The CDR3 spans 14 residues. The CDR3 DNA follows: TGTGCCAGCAGCCAAGTTGGGACAGCTGAAAAACTGTTTTTT. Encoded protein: CASSQVGTAEKLFF.

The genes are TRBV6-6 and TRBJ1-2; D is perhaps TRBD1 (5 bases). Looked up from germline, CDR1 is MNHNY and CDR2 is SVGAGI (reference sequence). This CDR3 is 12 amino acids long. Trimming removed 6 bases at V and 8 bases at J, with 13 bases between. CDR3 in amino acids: CASSPRDSGYTF. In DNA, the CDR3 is TGTGCCAGCAGCCCCAGGGACTCCGGCTACACCTTC.

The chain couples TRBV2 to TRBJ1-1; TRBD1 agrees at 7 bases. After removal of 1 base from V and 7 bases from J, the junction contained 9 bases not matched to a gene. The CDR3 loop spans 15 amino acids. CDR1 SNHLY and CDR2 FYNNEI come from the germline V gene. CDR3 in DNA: TGTGCCAGCAGTGAAGAGGCAGGGGGTTCTAGTGAAGCTTTCTTT. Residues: CASSEEAGGSSEAFF.

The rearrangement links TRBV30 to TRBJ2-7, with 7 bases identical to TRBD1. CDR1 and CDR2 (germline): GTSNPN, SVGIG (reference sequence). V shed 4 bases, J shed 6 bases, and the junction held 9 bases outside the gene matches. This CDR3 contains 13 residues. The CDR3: CAWTKQSGGEQYF. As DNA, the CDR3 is TGTGCCTGGACCAAACAATCAGGGGGCGAGCAGTACTTC.

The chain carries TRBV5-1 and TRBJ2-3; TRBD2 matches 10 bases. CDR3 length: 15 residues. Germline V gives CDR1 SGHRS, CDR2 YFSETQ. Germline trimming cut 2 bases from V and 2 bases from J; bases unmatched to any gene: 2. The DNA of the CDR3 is TGCGCCAGCAGCTTTAGCGGGAGGTTCACAGATACGCAGTATTTT. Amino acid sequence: CASSFSGRFTDTQYF.

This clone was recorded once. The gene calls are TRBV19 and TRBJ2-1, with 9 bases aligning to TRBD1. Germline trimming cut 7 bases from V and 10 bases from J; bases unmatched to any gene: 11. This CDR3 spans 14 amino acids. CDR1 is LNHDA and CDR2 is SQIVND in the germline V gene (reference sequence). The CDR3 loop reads CASTPRTGVWEQFF. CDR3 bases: TGTGCCAGTACCCCCCGGACAGGGGTTTGGGAGCAGTTCTTC.

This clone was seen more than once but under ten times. The CDR3 region is CSVWGQGESEAFF. CDR3 bases: TGCAGCGTCTGGGGGCAGGGGGAATCTGAAGCTTTCTTT. This chain uses TRBV29-1 with TRBJ1-1, with 7 bases matching TRBD1. Germline V gene lookup returns CDR1 SQVTM and CDR2 ANQGSEA. The CDR3 length is 13 residues. V shed 6 bases and J 6 bases; nucleotides not matched to a gene: 10.

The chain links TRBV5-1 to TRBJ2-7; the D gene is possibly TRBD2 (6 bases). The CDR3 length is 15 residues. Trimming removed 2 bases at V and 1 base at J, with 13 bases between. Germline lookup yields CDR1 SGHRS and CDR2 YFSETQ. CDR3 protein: CASSLTGGGSYEQYF. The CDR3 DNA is TGCGCCAGCAGCTTAACCGGGGGAGGTTCCTACGAGCAGTACTTC. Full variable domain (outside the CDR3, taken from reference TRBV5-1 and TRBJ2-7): KAGVTQTPRYLIKTRGQQVTLSCSPISGHRSVSWYQQTPGQGLQFLFEYFSETQRNKGNFPGRFSGRQFSNSRSEMNVSTLELGDSALYLCASSLTGGGSYEQYFGPGTRLTVT.

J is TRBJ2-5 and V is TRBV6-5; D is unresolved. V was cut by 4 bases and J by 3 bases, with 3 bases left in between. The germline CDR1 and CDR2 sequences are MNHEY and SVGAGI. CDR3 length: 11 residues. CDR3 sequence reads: CASSSEETQYF. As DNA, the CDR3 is TGTGCCAGCAGTTCCGAAGAGACCCAGTACTTC.

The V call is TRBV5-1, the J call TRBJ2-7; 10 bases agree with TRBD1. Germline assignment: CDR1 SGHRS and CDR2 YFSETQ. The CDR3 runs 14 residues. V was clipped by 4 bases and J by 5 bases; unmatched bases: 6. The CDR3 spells CASSEGQGVHEQYF. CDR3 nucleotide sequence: TGCGCCAGCAGCGAAGGACAGGGGGTCCACGAGCAGTACTTC.

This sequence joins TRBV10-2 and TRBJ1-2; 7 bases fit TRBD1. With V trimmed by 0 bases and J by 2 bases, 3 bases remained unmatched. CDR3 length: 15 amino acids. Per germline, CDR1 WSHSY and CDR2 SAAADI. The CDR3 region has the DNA TGCGCCAGCAGTGAGTCGACAGGGAGGAACTATGGCTACACCTTC. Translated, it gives CASSESTGRNYGYTF.

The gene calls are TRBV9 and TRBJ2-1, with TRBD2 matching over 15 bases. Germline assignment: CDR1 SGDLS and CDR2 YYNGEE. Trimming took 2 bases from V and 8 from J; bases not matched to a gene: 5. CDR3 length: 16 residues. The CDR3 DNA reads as TGTGCCAGCAGCGTCATGGGACTAGCGGGGGGCGATGAGCAGTTCTTC. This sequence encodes CASSVMGLAGGDEQFF.

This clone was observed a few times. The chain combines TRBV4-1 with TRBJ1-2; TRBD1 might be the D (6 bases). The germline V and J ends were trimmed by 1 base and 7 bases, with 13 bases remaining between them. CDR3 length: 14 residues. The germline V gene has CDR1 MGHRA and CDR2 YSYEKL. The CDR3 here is CASSQVQGPAGYTF. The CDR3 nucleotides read TGCGCCAGCAGCCAAGTTCAGGGGCCGGCTGGCTACACCTTC.

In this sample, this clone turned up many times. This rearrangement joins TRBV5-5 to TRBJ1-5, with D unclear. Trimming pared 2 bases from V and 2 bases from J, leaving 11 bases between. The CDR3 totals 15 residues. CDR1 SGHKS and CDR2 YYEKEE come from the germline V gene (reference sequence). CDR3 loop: CASSLWASGNQPQHF. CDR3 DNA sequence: TGTGCCAGCAGCTTATGGGCGTCGGGCAATCAGCCCCAGCATTTT.

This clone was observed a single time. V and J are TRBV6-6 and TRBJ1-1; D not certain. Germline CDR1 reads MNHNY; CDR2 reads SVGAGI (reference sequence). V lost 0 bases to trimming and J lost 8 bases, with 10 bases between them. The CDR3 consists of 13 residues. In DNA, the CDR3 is TGTGCCAGCAGTTACTCGGCAGGAACCGAAGCTTTCTTT. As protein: CASSYSAGTEAFF.

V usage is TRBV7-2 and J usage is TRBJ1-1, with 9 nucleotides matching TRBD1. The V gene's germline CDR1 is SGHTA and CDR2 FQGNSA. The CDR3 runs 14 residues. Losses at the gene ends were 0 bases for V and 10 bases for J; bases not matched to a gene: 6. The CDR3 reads CASSLAGQGMRAFF. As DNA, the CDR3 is TGTGCCAGCAGCTTAGCGGGACAGGGAATGAGAGCTTTCTTT.

The CDR3 sequence is CASSLVAGGNEQFF. For the CDR3, the DNA is TGTGCCAGCAGCTTAGTAGCGGGTGGGAATGAGCAGTTCTTC. V gene TRBV7-2 combines with J gene TRBJ2-1, with TRBD2 matching over 7 bases. This CDR3 is 14 amino acids long. From germline, CDR1 is SGHTA and CDR2 FQGNSA. V gave up 1 base and J gave up 7 bases; unmatched junction bases: 4. The complete variable domain, with remaining parts taken from reference TRBV7-2 and TRBJ2-1, reads GAGVSQSPSNKVTEKGKDVELRCDPISGHTALYWYRQSLGQGLEFLIYFQGNSAPDKSGLPSDRFSAERTGGSVSTLTIQRTQQEDSAVYLCASSLVAGGNEQFFGPGTRLTVL.

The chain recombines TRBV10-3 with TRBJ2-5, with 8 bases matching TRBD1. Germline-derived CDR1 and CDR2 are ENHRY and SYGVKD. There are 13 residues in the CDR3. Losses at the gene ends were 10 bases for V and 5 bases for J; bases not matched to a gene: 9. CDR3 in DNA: TGTGCCACCGGGGCAGGGGGCAGGGAGACCCAGTACTTC. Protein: CATGAGGRETQYF.

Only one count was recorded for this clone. CDR3 sequence (DNA): TGTGCCAGCAGCACGGGGACTAGCGGGGGGGAGACCCAGTACTTC. It translates to CASSTGTSGGETQYF. This rearrangement joins TRBV7-2 to TRBJ2-5, with 15 bases aligning to TRBD2. This CDR3 region has 15 residues. Trimming cost V 5 bases and J 5 bases; bases outside gene matches: 3. Germline assignment: CDR1 SGHTA and CDR2 FQGNSA.